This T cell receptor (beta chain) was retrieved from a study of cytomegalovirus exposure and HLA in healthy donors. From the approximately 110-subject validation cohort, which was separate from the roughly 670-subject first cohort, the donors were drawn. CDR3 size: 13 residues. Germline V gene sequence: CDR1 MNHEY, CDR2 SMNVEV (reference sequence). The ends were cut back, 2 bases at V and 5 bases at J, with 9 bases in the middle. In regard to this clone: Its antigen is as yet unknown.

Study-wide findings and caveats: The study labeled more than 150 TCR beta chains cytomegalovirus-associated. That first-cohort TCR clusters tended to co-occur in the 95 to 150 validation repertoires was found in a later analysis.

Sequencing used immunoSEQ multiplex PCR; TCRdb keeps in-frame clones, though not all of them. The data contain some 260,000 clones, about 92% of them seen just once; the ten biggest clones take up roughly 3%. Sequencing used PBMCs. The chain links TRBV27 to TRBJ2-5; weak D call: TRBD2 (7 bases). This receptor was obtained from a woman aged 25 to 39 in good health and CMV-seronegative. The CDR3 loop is CASSLGGAETQYF. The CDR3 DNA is TGTGCCAGCAGTTTAGGGGGGGCCGAGACCCAGTACTTC.